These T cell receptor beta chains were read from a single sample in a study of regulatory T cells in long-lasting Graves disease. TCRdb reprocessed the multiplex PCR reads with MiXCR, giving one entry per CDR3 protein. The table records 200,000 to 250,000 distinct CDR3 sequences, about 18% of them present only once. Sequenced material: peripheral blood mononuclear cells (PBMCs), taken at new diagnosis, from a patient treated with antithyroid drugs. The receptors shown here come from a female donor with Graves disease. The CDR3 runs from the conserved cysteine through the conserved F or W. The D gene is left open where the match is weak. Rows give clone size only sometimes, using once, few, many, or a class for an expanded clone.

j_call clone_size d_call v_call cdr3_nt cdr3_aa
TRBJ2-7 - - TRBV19 TGTGCCAGTAGTCTGGCGGCCGGGACCTACGAGCAGTACTTC CASSLAAGTYEQYF
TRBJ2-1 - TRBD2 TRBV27 TGTGCCAGCACCCGGGGGGTAGCGGGAGTCAATGAGCAGTTCTTC CASTRGVAGVNEQFF
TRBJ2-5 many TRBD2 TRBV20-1 TGCAGTGCAAGAGCTAACGGGAGGGGGGAGACCCAGTACTTC CSARANGRGETQYF
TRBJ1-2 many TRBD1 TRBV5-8 TGTGCCAGCAGCTCACTGAGGGACAGGCTTAACTATGGCTACACCTTC CASSSLRDRLNYGYTF
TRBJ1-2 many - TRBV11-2 TGTGCCAGCAGCTTAGCTTCGACGGTAAACTATGGCTACACCTTC CASSLASTVNYGYTF
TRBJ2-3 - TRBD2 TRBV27 TGTGCCAGCAGTTTACCGGGGGGGCGGTACACAGATACGCAGTATTTT CASSLPGGRYTDTQYF
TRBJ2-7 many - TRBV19 TGTGCCAGTAGTATAGGCCGGGGGCCACTTTCCTACGAGCAGTACTTC CASSIGRGPLSYEQYF
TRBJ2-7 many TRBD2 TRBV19 TGTGCCAGTAGTATTGTAGCGGGTGCCTCCTGGGAGCAGTACTTC CASSIVAGASWEQYF
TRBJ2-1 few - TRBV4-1 TGCGCCAGCAGCCTTTGGGACACTTACAATGAGCAGTTCTTC CASSLWDTYNEQFF
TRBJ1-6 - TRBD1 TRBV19 TGTGCCAGTAGTGCAAGACAGGGGAGCTCCTATAATTCACCCCTCCACTTT CASSARQGSSYNSPLHF
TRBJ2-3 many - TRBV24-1 TGTGCCACGGACCGGAGGGGAGGATCAGATACGCAGTATTTT CATDRRGGSDTQYF
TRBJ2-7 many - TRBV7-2 TGTGCCAGCAGCTTATTGGACGTCTCCTACGAGCAGTACTTC CASSLLDVSYEQYF
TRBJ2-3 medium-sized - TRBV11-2 TGTGCCAGCAGCCCGCCCCCCGGGGCGGATACGCAGTATTTT CASSPPPGADTQYF
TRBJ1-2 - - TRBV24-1 TGTGCCACCAGACTGGACGGGATCGCGGGCGGCTACACCTTC CATRLDGIAGGYTF
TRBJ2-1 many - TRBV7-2 TGTGCCAGCAGCTTACTTGGACTATACGGTGAGCAGTTCTTC CASSLLGLYGEQFF
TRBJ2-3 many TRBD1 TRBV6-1 TGTGCCAGCAGGATCGACAGGGGGCTAGGCACAGATACGCAGTATTTT CASRIDRGLGTDTQYF
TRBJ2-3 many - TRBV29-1 TGCAGCGTTGATCGTCTGCTGAGTTCAGATACGCAGTATTTT CSVDRLLSSDTQYF
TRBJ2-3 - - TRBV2 TGTGCCAGCACCCTAGTGGGGGATACGCAGTATTTT CASTLVGDTQYF
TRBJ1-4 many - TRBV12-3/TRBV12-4 TGTGCCAGCAGTCTCAATGAAAAACTGTTTTTT CASSLNEKLFF
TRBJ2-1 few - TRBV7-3 TGTGCCAGCAGCCCAATAGCGAGTGAATGGAATGAGCAGTTCTTC CASSPIASEWNEQFF
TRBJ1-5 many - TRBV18 TGTGCCAGCTCACCACAGACGGACCAGCCCCAGCATTTT CASSPQTDQPQHF
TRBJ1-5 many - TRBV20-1 TGCAGTGCGCCGGGGGAGTCGGGGCAGCCCCAGCATTTT CSAPGESGQPQHF
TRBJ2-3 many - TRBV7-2 TGTGCCAGCAGCTTAGACTTGACTAGCACAGATACGCAGTATTTT CASSLDLTSTDTQYF
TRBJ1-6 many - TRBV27 TGTGCCAGCAGTTTCCAGGGGCTTAATTCACCCCTCCACTTT CASSFQGLNSPLHF
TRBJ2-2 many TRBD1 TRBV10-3 TGTGCCATCAGTGATCTGGGCCAGGGGGCCGGGGAGCTGTTTTTT CAISDLGQGAGELFF
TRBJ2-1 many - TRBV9 TGTGCCAGCAGCGTAGGGTGGACGGTGGGGGAGTCCCACAATGAGCAGTTCTTC CASSVGWTVGESHNEQFF
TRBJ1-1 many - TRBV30 TGTGCCTGGAGCCGACCGATGAACACTGAAGCTTTCTTT CAWSRPMNTEAFF
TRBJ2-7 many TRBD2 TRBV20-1 TGCAGTGCTAGAGCCGGGAGGGCCTACGAGCAGTACTTC CSARAGRAYEQYF
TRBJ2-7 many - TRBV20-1 TGCAGTGCTCCCCAGGGGGGTTCCTACGAGCAGTACTTC CSAPQGGSYEQYF
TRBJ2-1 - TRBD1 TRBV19 TGTGCCACCCGAAGGGGGCCTTTCGATGAGCAGTTCTTC CATRRGPFDEQFF
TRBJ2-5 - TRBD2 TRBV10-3 TGTGCCATCAGTGAGGGGGGACTAGCGGGAGAGGCAGAGACCCAGTACTTC CAISEGGLAGEAETQYF
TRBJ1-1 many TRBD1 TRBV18 TGTGCCAGCTCGGGAACACAGGGGATCGACACTGAAGCTTTCTTT CASSGTQGIDTEAFF
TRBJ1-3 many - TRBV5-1 TGCGCCAGCAGCTTGCCATCTGGAAACACCATATATTTT CASSLPSGNTIYF
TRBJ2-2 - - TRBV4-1 TGCGCCAGCAGCCAGAGGGCGGGAACGAACACCGGGGAGCTGTTTTTT CASSQRAGTNTGELFF
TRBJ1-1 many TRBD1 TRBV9 TGTGCCAGCAGCTTGCTCCGGGACAGGGGTGGCACTGAAGCTTTCTTT CASSLLRDRGGTEAFF
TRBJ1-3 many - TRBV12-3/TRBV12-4 TGTGCCAGCAGCTTGGGTTCTGGAAACACCATATATTTT CASSLGSGNTIYF
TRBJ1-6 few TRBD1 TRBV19 TGTGCCAGTAGAATACAGGGGGCTGTAAATTCACCCCTCCACTTT CASRIQGAVNSPLHF
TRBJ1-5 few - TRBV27 TGTGCCAGCAGTTTACAGTTCAATCAGCCCCAGCATTTT CASSLQFNQPQHF
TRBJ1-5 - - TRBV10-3 TGTGCCAGCACCGAGGGGGGCAATCAGCCCCAGCATTTT CASTEGGNQPQHF
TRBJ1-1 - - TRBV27 TGTGCCAGCAAAGATGTGGGCACTGAAGCTTTCTTT CASKDVGTEAFF
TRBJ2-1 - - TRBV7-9 TGTGCCAGCAGCTTAGCGGGCAGGGGTCATTATGGTGAGCAGTTCTTC CASSLAGRGHYGEQFF
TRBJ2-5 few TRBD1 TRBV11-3 TGTGCCAGCAGCTTGGGACAGGGAGAGACCCAGTGCTTC CASSLGQGETQCF
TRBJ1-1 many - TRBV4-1 TGCGCCAGCAGCCAAGATACGCAGGGTTCTTTCTTT CASSQDTQGSFF
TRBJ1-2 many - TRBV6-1 TGTGCCAGCAGTGAATACGCCAGGTCTAACTATGGCTACACCTTC CASSEYARSNYGYTF
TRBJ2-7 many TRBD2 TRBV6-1 TGTGCCAGCAGCTCCCTTAGCGGGGGGCCCTACGAGCAGTACTTC CASSSLSGGPYEQYF
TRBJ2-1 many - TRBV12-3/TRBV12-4 TGTGCCAGCAGTCGGGGTCGGTCCTCCTACAATGAGCAGTTCTTC CASSRGRSSYNEQFF
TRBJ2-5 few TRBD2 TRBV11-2 TGTGCCAGCGGCTTCAGGGCGGGGGAAGAGACCCAGTACTTC CASGFRAGEETQYF
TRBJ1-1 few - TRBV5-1 TGTGCCAGCAGATACCGGGATCTAAACACTGAAGCTTTCTTT CASRYRDLNTEAFF